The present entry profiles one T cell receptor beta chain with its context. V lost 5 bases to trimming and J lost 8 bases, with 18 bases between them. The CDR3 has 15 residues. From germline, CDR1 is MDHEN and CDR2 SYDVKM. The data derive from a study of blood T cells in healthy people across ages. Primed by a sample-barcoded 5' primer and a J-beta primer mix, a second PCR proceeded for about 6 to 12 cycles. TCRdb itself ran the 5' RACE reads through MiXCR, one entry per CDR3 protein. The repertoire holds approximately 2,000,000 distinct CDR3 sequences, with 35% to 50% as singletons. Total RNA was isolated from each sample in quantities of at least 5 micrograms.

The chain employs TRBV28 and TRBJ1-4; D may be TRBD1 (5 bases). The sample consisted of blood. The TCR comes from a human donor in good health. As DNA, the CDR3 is TGTGCCAGCAGTCTAAGGGGTGTGTTACGGGAAAAACTGTTTTTT. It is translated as CASSLRGVLREKLFF.